This T cell receptor (beta chain) was documented in a study of PD-L1 blockade in urothelial cancer. Across the whole study: Once treatment had started, blood was analyzed at 3 weeks (second dose) and again at 6 weeks. Median T cell yield from blood was over 120,000.

The germline gives CDR1 MNHNS, CDR2 SASEGT. V lost 5 bases and J 5 bases, leaving 16 bases between the germline ends. The CDR3 covers 14 residues. The table came from immunoSEQ multiplex PCR; TCRdb's copy has only in-frame clones and leaves some out. The table shows approximately 32,000 clones, with more than 65% occurring only once. The study collected 1 to 8 samples per patient, pretreatment and on-treatment. This chain connects TRBV6-1 to TRBJ2-7, with TRBD2 as a possible D gene (6 bases). The starting material was PBMCs, obtained around atezolizumab (anti-PD-L1) treatment. The receptor's source is a man between 65 and 79 years old with urothelial cancer. The CDR3 DNA reads TGTGCCAGCAGTCCCCGGCGGGGCCGGGACGAGCAGTACTTC. It encodes CASSPRRGRDEQYF.